This is a list of T cell receptor beta chains from one sample in a study of T-cell memory formation after mild COVID-19. TCRdb recomputed calls from the 5' RACE reads with MiXCR, one row per CDR3 protein. Altogether 550,000 to 650,000 distinct CDR3 sequences are present, 17% being singletons, with the ten largest covering 8.1%. The sample was PBMCs or a T cell subset sorted from them (not recorded which). Receptors were obtained from an adult woman who had mild COVID-19 (a few samples of this study predate the infection). Cell type and time point are not known. The CDR3 runs from the conserved cysteine through the conserved F or W. D genes are given only for firm matches. Not all rows give a size; the values are once, few, many and, for expanded clones, a class.

v_gene	d_gene	abundance	len	j_gene	CDR3nt	CDR3aa
TRBV4-3	TRBD2	many	18	TRBJ2-1	TGCGCCAGCAGCCAAGACTCTGGGCCGGGACTAGCGAATCCTGAGCAGTTCTTC	CASSQDSGPGLANPEQFF
TRBV12-3/TRBV12-4	TRBD2	many	18	TRBJ2-3	TGTGCCAGCAGTGCCCGTTTGTCTAGCGGGAGTGTAACAGATACGCAGTATTTT	CASSARLSSGSVTDTQYF
TRBV10-3	.	.	16	TRBJ1-1	TGTGCCATCAGTCCGGACATGCTAGGCGGGAACACTGAAGCTTTCTTT	CAISPDMLGGNTEAFF
TRBV20-1	TRBD2	few	15	TRBJ2-7	TGCAGTGCTAGGTTGGGACTAGCGGGAACCTACGAGCAGTACTTC	CSARLGLAGTYEQYF
TRBV21-1	.	.	12	TRBJ2-7	TGTGCCAGCAGACCAGCGACCTACGAGCAGTACTTC	CASRPATYEQYF
TRBV7-3	TRBD2	.	15	TRBJ2-1	TGTGCCAGCAGCTTAGGACTAGCGGGGCTCAATGAGCAGTTCTTC	CASSLGLAGLNEQFF
TRBV4-1	TRBD1	.	18	TRBJ1-1	TGCGCCAGCAGCCAAATCCCTATGACCGGGACAGCAAACACTGAAGCTTTCTTT	CASSQIPMTGTANTEAFF
TRBV5-5	TRBD1	few	17	TRBJ2-7	TGTGCCAGCAGCTTGGCCAAGCACAGGGGGAGCTCCTACGAGCAGTACTTC	CASSLAKHRGSSYEQYF
TRBV12-3/TRBV12-4	.	many	13	TRBJ2-1	TGTGCCAGCAGTTTTCGTCGGGGCAATGAGCAGTTCTTC	CASSFRRGNEQFF
TRBV9	TRBD2	few	15	TRBJ2-1	TGTGCCAGCAGCACCCGGACTAGCAAGGGCAATGAGCAGTTCTTC	CASSTRTSKGNEQFF
TRBV29-1	TRBD1	.	14	TRBJ2-1	TGCAGCGTTGAGGGACAGGGCCCGTACAATGAGCAGTTCTTC	CSVEGQGPYNEQFF
TRBV12-5	.	few	13	TRBJ2-3	TGTGCTAGTGGTTTGGTGGGGACAGATACGCAGTATTTT	CASGLVGTDTQYF
TRBV6-6	.	few	16	TRBJ1-2	TGTGCCAGCAGTTACTCGTCAGGGCCCGATGGAAGGGGCTACACCTTC	CASSYSSGPDGRGYTF
TRBV5-1	TRBD2	.	14	TRBJ2-7	TGCGCCAGCAGTGAAGGGACTAGCTCCTACGAGCAGTACTTC	CASSEGTSSYEQYF
TRBV7-9	TRBD1	.	17	TRBJ2-3	TGTGCCAGCAGCTTATGGCCTCGGGACAGGGTGGCAGATACGCAGTATTTT	CASSLWPRDRVADTQYF
TRBV5-1	.	.	15	TRBJ2-1	TGCGCCAGCAGCTTGGGAATAGCGACTTACAATGAGCAGTTCTTC	CASSLGIATYNEQFF
TRBV19	.	few	13	TRBJ2-1	TGTGCCAGTAGTATGGGCGGGAACAATGAGCAGTTCTTC	CASSMGGNNEQFF
TRBV6-5	.	many	15	TRBJ2-2	TGTGCCAGCAGTTACAGCAGGTGGAACACCGGGGAGCTGTTTTTT	CASSYSRWNTGELFF
TRBV20-1	TRBD1	many	14	TRBJ1-5	TGCAGTGCTAGGCCGGGACAGGGGCTTCAGCCCCAGCATTTT	CSARPGQGLQPQHF
TRBV6-5	.	.	14	TRBJ2-7	TGTGCCAGCAGTCCAGACAGGATTACCTACGAGCAGTACTTC	CASSPDRITYEQYF
TRBV11-2	TRBD2	few	17	TRBJ2-1	TGTGCCAGCAGCTTACGGCTAGCGGTGGATTTAGAAAATGAGCAGTTCTTC	CASSLRLAVDLENEQFF
TRBV5-1	TRBD1	few	14	TRBJ1-2	TGCGCCAGCAGCTTGGATGGACAGGGAGCTGGCTACACCTTC	CASSLDGQGAGYTF
TRBV6-5	.	few	15	TRBJ2-6	TGTGCCAGCAGTCGAGGGCCTCTCGGGGCCAACGTCCTGACTTTC	CASSRGPLGANVLTF
TRBV30	.	few	12	TRBJ1-1	TGTGCCTGGAGCACAGGGAGCACTGAAGCTTTCTTT	CAWSTGSTEAFF
TRBV5-1	TRBD2	.	15	TRBJ2-1	TGCGCCAGCAGCGCCGAGGGACTAGTCCGAAATGAGCAGTTCTTC	CASSAEGLVRNEQFF
TRBV20-1	.	.	14	TRBJ2-7	TGCAGTGCTAGAGATAGGGGACTCCAATACGAGCAGTACTTC	CSARDRGLQYEQYF
TRBV6-1	TRBD1	many	18	TRBJ1-1	TGTGCCAGCAGTGATAATCTTCGCCCACAGGGGATGAACACTGAAGCTTTCTTT	CASSDNLRPQGMNTEAFF
TRBV20-1	.	.	12	TRBJ2-5	TGCAGTGCCAGAGCACTATCAGAGACCCAGTACTTC	CSARALSETQYF
TRBV7-9	.	.	13	TRBJ2-3	TGTGCCAGCAGCTTGGGCGGGGGCCCGGCAAAGTATTTT	CASSLGGGPAKYF
TRBV4-1	TRBD1	many	14	TRBJ2-7	TGCGCCAGCAGCCAAGGCACAGGGGGCCACGAGCAGTACTTC	CASSQGTGGHEQYF
TRBV7-6	.	few	16	TRBJ2-2	TGTGCCAGCAGCTTATTATTCCCGCCTGGGGAAGGGGAGCTGTTTTTT	CASSLLFPPGEGELFF
TRBV27	.	.	14	TRBJ2-2	TGTGCCAGTTGGGACGGGGTCCCGACTGGGGAGCTGTTTTTT	CASWDGVPTGELFF
TRBV19	TRBD1	.	15	TRBJ1-1	TGTGCCAGTAGTACTCCAGGGGGCCGGTACACTGAAGCTTTCTTT	CASSTPGGRYTEAFF
TRBV12-3/TRBV12-4	.	many	16	TRBJ2-2	TGTGCCAGCCTACCCAACCCGAACAGGGTCACCGGGGAGCTGTTTTTT	CASLPNPNRVTGELFF
TRBV3-1	TRBD1	.	16	TRBJ1-6	TGTGCCAGCAGCCAAGGTCGGCAGGGGGCGAATTCACCCCTCCACTTT	CASSQGRQGANSPLHF
TRBV15	.	few	15	TRBJ1-5	TGTGCCACCAGCAGAGATCCCGGTAGCAATCAGCCCCAGCATTTT	CATSRDPGSNQPQHF